This T cell receptor (beta chain) was sequenced in a study of blood T cells in healthy people across ages. V shed 1 base, J shed 3 bases, and the junction held 6 bases outside the gene matches. This CDR3 is built from 14 residues. The V gene's germline CDR1 is DFQATT and CDR2 SNEGSKA (reference sequence). This clonotype appeared a few times. What it binds is not known. Sample-barcoded 5' priming and a J-beta primer mix drove a second PCR of roughly 7 to 11 cycles. TCRdb analysed the 5' RACE reads with MiXCR anew, one entry per CDR3 protein. The data hold almost 800,000 distinct CDR3 sequences, with 55% to 75% observed a single time. Whole-study results and caveats: More naive CD4+ cells and higher diversity were found in long-lived than in aged donors.

The chain employs TRBV20-1 and TRBJ2-7, with 7 bases aligning to TRBD2. Sequencing input: blood. This sequence originates from a man between 25 and 39 years old in good health. DNA for the CDR3: TGCAGTGCTAGAGGGGGCGGGAGCGGCTACGAGCAGTACTTC. Translated: CSARGGGSGYEQYF.